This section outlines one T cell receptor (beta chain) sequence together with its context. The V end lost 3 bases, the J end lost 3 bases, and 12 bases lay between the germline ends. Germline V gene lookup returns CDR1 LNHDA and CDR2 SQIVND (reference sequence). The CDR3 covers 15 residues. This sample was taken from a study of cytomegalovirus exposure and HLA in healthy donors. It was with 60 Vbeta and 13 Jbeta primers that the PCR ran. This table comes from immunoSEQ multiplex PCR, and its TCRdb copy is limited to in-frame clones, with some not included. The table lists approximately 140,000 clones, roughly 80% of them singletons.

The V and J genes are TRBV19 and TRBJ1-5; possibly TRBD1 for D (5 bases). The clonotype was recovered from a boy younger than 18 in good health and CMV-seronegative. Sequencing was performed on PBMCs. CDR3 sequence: CASSIATENNQPQHF. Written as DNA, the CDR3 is TGTGCCAGTAGTATCGCGACAGAGAACAATCAGCCCCAGCATTTT.